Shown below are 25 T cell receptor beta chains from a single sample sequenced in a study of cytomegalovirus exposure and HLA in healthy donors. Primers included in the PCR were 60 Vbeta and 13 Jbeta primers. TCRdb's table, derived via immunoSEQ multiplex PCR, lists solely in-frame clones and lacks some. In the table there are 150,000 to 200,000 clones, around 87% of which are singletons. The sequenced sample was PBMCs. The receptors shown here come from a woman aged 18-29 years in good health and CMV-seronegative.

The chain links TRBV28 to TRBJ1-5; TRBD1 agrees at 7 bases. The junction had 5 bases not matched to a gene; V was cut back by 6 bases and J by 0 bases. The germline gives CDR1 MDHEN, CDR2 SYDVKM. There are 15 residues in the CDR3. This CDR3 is CASRQQGSSNQPQHF. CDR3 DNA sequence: TGTGCCAGCAGGCAACAGGGGTCTAGCAATCAGCCCCAGCATTTT.

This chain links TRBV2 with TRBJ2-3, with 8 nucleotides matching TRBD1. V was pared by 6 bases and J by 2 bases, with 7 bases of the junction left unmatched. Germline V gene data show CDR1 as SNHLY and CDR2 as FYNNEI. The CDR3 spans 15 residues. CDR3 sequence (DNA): TGTGCCAGCAGGAGGACAGGGACACTCACAGATACGCAGTATTTT. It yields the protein CASRRTGTLTDTQYF.

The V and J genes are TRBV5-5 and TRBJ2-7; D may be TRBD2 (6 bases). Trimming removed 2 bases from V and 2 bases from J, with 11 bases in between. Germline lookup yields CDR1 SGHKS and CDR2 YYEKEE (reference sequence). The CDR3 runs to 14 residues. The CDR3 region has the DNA TGTGCCAGCAGCTTTGGCGGAGGGACCTACGAGCAGTACTTC. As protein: CASSFGGGTYEQYF.

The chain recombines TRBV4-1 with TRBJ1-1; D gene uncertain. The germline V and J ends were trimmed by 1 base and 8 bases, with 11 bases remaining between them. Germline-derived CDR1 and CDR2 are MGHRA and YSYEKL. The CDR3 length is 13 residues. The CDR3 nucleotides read TGCGCCAGCAGCCAAGCCCTGCCTCAGGAAGCTTTCTTT. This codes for CASSQALPQEAFF.

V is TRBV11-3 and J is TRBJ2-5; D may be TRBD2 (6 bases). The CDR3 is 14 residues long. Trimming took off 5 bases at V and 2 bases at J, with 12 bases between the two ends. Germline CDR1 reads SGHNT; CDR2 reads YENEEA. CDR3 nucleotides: TGTGCCAGCAGCCGACCCGGAGGGCAAGAGACCCAGTACTTC. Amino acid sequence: CASSRPGGQETQYF.

The CDR3 sequence is CASSFGTSTEAFF. CDR3 DNA sequence: TGTGCCAGCAGTTTTGGGACATCAACTGAAGCTTTCTTT. This rearrangement joins TRBV27 to TRBJ1-1, with D possibly matching TRBD1 (6 bases). The CDR3 sequence is 13 residues long. The germline V gene encodes CDR1 MNHEY and CDR2 SMNVEV (reference sequence). V was pared by 3 bases and J by 5 bases, with 10 bases between.

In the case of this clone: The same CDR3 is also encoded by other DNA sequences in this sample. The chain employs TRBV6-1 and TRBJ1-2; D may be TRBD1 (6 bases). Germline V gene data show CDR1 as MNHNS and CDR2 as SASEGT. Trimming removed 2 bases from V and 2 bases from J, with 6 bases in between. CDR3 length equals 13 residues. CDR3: CASSETGNYGYTF. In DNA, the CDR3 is TGTGCCAGCAGTGAAACAGGGAACTATGGCTACACCTTC.

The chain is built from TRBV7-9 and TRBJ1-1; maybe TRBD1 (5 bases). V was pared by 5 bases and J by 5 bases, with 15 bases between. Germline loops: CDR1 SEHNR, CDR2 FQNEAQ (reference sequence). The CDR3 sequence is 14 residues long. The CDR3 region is CASSPYQGATEAFF. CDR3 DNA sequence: TGTGCCAGCAGCCCTTACCAGGGCGCGACTGAAGCTTTCTTT.

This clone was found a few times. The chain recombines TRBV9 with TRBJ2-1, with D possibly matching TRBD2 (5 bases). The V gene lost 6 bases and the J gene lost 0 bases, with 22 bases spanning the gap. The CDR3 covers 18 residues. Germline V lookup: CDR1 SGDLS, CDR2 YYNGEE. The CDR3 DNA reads TGTGCCAGCACCCCCCCTGAGAATCCGGGGAGCTCCTACAATGAGCAGTTCTTC. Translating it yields CASTPPENPGSSYNEQFF.

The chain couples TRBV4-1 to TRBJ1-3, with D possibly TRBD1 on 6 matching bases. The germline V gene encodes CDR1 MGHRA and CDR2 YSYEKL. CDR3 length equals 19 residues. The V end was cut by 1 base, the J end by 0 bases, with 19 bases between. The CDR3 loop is CASSQVDVRGLSSGNTIYF. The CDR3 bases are TGCGCCAGCAGCCAAGTAGATGTCAGGGGCCTCAGCTCTGGAAACACCATATATTTT.

This CDR3 is CASGGAYSNQPQHF. The CDR3 nucleotides are TGTGCCAGCGGGGGGGCTTATAGCAATCAGCCCCAGCATTTT. The chain combines TRBV27 with TRBJ1-5, with a tentative D call TRBD1 (6 bases). CDR3 length: 14 amino acids. The V end lost 8 bases, the J end lost 0 bases, and 11 bases lay between the germline ends. Looked up from germline, CDR1 is MNHEY and CDR2 is SMNVEV (reference sequence).

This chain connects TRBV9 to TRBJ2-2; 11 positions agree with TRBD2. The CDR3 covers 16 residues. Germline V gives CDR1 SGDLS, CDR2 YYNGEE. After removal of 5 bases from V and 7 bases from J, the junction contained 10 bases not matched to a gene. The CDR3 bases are TGTGCCAGCAGTCTCCATAGCGGGGGGGCTGACGGGGAGCTGTTTTTT. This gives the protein CASSLHSGGADGELFF.

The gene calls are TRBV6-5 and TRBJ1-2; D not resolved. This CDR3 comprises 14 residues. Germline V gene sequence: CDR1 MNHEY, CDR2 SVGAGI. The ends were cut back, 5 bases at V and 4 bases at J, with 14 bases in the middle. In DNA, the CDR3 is TGTGCCAGCAGTGCCTATCGGCGGGGCTATGGCTACACCTTC. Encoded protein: CASSAYRRGYGYTF.

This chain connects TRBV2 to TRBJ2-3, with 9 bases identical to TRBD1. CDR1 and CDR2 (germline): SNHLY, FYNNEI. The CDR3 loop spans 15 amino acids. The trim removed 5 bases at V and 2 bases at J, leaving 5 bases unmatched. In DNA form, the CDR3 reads TGTGCCAGCAGTCCGACAGGGGGTTACACAGATACGCAGTATTTT. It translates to CASSPTGGYTDTQYF. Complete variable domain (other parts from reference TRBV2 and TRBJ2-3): EPEVTQTPSHQVTQMGQEVILRCVPISNHLYFYWYRQILGQKVEFLVSFYNNEISEKSEIFDDQFSVERPDGSNFTLKIRSTKLEDSAMYFCASSPTGGYTDTQYFGPGTRLTVL.

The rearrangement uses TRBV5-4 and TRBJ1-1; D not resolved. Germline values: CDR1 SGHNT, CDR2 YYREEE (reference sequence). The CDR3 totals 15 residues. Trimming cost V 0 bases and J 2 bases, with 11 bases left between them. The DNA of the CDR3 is TGTGCCAGCAGCTTGGAGCCGGGAACAAACACTGAAGCTTTCTTT. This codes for CASSLEPGTNTEAFF.

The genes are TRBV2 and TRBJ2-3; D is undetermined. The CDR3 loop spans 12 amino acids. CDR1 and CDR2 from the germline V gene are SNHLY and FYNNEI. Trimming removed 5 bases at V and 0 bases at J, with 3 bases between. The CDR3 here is CASSLSTDTQYF. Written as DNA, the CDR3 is TGTGCCAGCAGTCTGAGCACAGATACGCAGTATTTT.

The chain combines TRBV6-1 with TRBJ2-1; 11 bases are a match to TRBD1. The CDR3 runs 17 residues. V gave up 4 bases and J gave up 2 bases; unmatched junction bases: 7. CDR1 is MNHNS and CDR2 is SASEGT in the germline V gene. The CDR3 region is CASSGDRGASAYNEQFF. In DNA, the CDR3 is TGTGCCAGCAGTGGGGACAGGGGGGCTAGTGCCTACAATGAGCAGTTCTTC.

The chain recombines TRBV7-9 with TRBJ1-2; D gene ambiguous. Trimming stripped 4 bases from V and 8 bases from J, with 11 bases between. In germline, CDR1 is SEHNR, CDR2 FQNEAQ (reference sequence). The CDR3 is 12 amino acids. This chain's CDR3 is CASSSEGGGYTF. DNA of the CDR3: TGTGCCAGCAGCTCCGAGGGAGGAGGCTACACCTTC.

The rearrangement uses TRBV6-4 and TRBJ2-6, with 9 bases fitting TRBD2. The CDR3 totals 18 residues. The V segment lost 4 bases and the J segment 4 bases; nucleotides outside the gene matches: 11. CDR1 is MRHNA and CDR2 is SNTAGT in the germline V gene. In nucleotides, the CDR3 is TGTGCCAGCAGTGTTAGTCTAGCGGGACTAGTCGGGGCCAACGTCCTGACTTTC. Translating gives CASSVSLAGLVGANVLTF.

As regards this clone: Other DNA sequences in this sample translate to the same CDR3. CDR3 protein: CASSLDRGREKLFF. The CDR3 bases are TGCGCCAGCAGCTTGGACAGGGGGAGGGAAAAACTGTTTTTT. The chain carries TRBV5-1 and TRBJ1-4; 8 nucleotides agree with TRBD1. V lost 0 bases to trimming and J lost 8 bases; unmatched junction nucleotides: 3. Germline CDR1 and CDR2: SGHRS and YFSETQ. CDR3 size: 14 residues.

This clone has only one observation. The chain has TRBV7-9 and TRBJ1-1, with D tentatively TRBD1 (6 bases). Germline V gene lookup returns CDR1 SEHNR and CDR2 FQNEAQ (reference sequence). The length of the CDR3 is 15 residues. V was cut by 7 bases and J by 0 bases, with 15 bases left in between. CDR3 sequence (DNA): TGTGCCAGCACCCTAAGCGGGGGCATGAACACTGAAGCTTTCTTT. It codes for CASTLSGGMNTEAFF.

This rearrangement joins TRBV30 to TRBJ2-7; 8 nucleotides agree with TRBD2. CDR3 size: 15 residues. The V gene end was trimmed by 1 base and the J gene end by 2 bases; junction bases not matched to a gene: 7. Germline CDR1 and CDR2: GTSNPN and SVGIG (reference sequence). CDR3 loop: CAWSGASGPPYEQYF. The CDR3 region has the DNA TGTGCCTGGAGTGGAGCTAGCGGGCCACCCTACGAGCAGTACTTC.

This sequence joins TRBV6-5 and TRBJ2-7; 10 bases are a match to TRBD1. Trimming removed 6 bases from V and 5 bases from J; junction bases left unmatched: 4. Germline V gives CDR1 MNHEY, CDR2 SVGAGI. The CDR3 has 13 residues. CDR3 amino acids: CASSSGQGNEQYF. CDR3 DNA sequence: TGTGCCAGCAGCTCGGGACAGGGGAACGAGCAGTACTTC.

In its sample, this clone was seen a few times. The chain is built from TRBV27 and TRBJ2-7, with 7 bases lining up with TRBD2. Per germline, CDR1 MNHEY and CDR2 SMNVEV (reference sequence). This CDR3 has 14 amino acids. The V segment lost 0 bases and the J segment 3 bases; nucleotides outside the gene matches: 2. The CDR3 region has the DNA TGTGCCAGCAGTTTATCGGGGACTAACTACGAGCAGTACTTC. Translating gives CASSLSGTNYEQYF.

As DNA, the CDR3 is TGTGCCAGTCACCTGGGGACAGGCACCAATCAGCCCCAGCATTTT. Its protein product is CASHLGTGTNQPQHF. The genes are TRBV19 and TRBJ1-5; 8 bases fit TRBD1. From germline, CDR1 is LNHDA and CDR2 SQIVND (reference sequence). The CDR3 is 15 amino acids. The V and J ends lost 8 bases and 3 bases, in that order; junction bases with no gene match: 9.